Listed below are T cell receptor beta chains from one sample, sequenced in a study of T cell responses to AZD1222 COVID-19 vaccine. The table came from immunoSEQ multiplex PCR; TCRdb's copy has only in-frame clones and leaves some out. The sample consists of about 94,000 clones, 70% to 90% of them appearing once. The sequences come from peripheral blood, collected on day 0 of AZD1222 vaccination. These receptors were taken from an adult in good health. Each CDR3 is given with its conserved first and last residue. D genes are given only for firm matches.

v_call: TRBV2
j_call: TRBJ1-2
d_call: .
cdr3_nt: TGTGCCAGCAGTGAGAGTCGGGGGGTGGATGGCTACACCTTC
cdr3_aa: CASSESRGVDGYTF

v_call: TRBV13
j_call: TRBJ1-1
d_call: .
cdr3_nt: TGTGCCAGCAGCTCGGGGGGGCCAGGGAAAGCTTTCTTT
cdr3_aa: CASSSGGPGKAFF

v_call: TRBV7-2
j_call: TRBJ2-2
d_call: .
cdr3_nt: TGTGCCAGCAGCTTAGCCATGCTTACCGGGGAGCTGTTTTTT
cdr3_aa: CASSLAMLTGELFF

v_call: TRBV19
j_call: TRBJ2-1
d_call: .
cdr3_nt: TGTGCCAGTAGTATTGAGGACTATTCCTACAATGAGCAGTTCTTC
cdr3_aa: CASSIEDYSYNEQFF

v_call: TRBV6-6
j_call: TRBJ1-4
d_call: .
cdr3_nt: TGTGCCAGCAGTTACGTCCAGGCCTTCAATGAAAAACTGTTTTTT
cdr3_aa: CASSYVQAFNEKLFF

v_call: TRBV5-1
j_call: TRBJ2-1
d_call: TRBD1
cdr3_nt: TGCGCCAGCACCCCGCTGGGACAGGGGACCAATGAGCAGTTCTTC
cdr3_aa: CASTPLGQGTNEQFF

v_call: TRBV30
j_call: TRBJ2-1
d_call: .
cdr3_nt: TGTGCCTGGACCGGGGCGGATGAGCAGTTCTTC
cdr3_aa: CAWTGADEQFF

v_call: TRBV11-2
j_call: TRBJ2-5
d_call: TRBD2
cdr3_nt: TGTGCCAGCAGCCTAGGGACTAGCGGGGGGGCCATGGAGACCCAGTACTTC
cdr3_aa: CASSLGTSGGAMETQYF

v_call: TRBV25-1
j_call: TRBJ1-3
d_call: .
cdr3_nt: TGTGCCAGCAGTGTACTACAGGGACCTGGAAACACCATATATTTT
cdr3_aa: CASSVLQGPGNTIYF

v_call: TRBV24-1
j_call: TRBJ2-3
d_call: .
cdr3_nt: TGTGCCACCAGTGCCTTAGGGACAGATACGCAGTATTTT
cdr3_aa: CATSALGTDTQYF